The 20 T cell receptor beta chains given below trace back to one sample, sequenced in a study of shared clonotypes between healthy human individuals. TCRdb's copy holds only in-frame clones and misses some; the assay was immunoSEQ multiplex PCR. The data contain 2,500,000 or so clones, just over 90% of them seen just once; the ten biggest clones take up around 0.15%. The sequencing input was naive CD4+ T cells sorted from blood. Subset given: CD45RA+ positively selected. These TCRs come from a man aged 18 to 29 in good health.

This rearrangement joins TRBV11-2 to TRBJ2-2, with 12 bases fitting TRBD2. Germline V lookup: CDR1 SGHAT, CDR2 FQNNGV. V trimming: 8 bases; J trimming: 4 bases; junction bases outside the gene matches: 2. The CDR3 extends over 14 amino acids. This chain's CDR3 is CASRLAGATGELFF. CDR3 coding DNA: TGTGCCAGCCGACTAGCGGGAGCCACCGGGGAGCTGTTTTTT.

The chain links TRBV15 to TRBJ1-2; D might be TRBD1 (5 bases). CDR1 and CDR2 (germline): LNHNV, YYDKDF (reference sequence). With 3 bases removed from V and 7 bases from J, the gap between germline ends came to 12 bases. CDR3 length: 13 amino acids. CDR3 amino acids: CATSRGGNVGYTF. CDR3 DNA: TGTGCCACCAGCAGGGGGGGGAACGTTGGCTACACCTTC.

The CDR3 DNA follows: TGTGCCGCCAGGCAGTCTTACACCGGGGAGCTGTTTTTT. It codes for CAARQSYTGELFF. V and J are TRBV6-6 and TRBJ2-2; D call uncertain. Germline CDR1 reads MNHNY; CDR2 reads SVGAGI (reference sequence). V was cut by 11 bases and J by 3 bases, with 13 bases left in between. The CDR3 covers 13 residues.

This chain uses TRBV14 with TRBJ1-2, with D possibly TRBD1 on 6 matching bases. Germline V lookup: CDR1 SGHDN, CDR2 FVKESK. The CDR3 contains 17 residues. The V end lost 4 bases, the J end lost 7 bases, and 25 bases lay between the germline ends. CDR3 DNA sequence: TGTGCCAGCAGCCCCCTGGGGGGCAGGGAACCCGACGGTGGCTACACCTTC. Encoded protein: CASSPLGGREPDGGYTF.

The rearrangement links TRBV5-1 to TRBJ2-7, with D unresolved. The CDR3 contains 14 residues. Trimming shortened V by 4 bases and J by 3 bases, and 14 bases separated the two germline ends. In germline, CDR1 is SGHRS, CDR2 YFSETQ. CDR3 bases: TGCGCCAGCAGCAAAGGACCCGGTGACTACGAGCAGTACTTC. Translated: CASSKGPGDYEQYF.

The V and J genes are TRBV7-3 and TRBJ1-1, with 7 bases lining up with TRBD1. Per germline, CDR1 SGHTA and CDR2 FQGTGA. After removal of 5 bases from V and 0 bases from J, the junction contained 12 bases not matched to a gene. CDR3 length: 17 residues. CDR3 loop: CASSLTGAKSMNTEAFF. The CDR3 DNA sequence: TGTGCCAGCAGCCTTACAGGGGCGAAGTCTATGAACACTGAAGCTTTCTTT.

The rearrangement links TRBV28 to TRBJ2-7, with D uncertain. V was cut by 7 bases and J by 0 bases, with 10 bases left in between. Germline V gives CDR1 MDHEN, CDR2 SYDVKM. The CDR3 covers 13 residues. CDR3 protein: CASNFLPSYEQYF. DNA of the CDR3: TGTGCCAGCAATTTTTTACCCTCCTACGAGCAGTACTTC.

This chain connects TRBV4-1 to TRBJ2-5; no definite D call. V lost 4 bases and J 5 bases, leaving 11 bases between the germline ends. Germline CDR1 reads MGHRA; CDR2 reads YSYEKL. The CDR3 loop spans 13 amino acids. CDR3 sequence: CASSPSSGETQYF. Here the CDR3 DNA reads TGCGCCAGCAGCCCGAGCTCGGGTGAGACCCAGTACTTC.

The V call is TRBV5-1, the J call TRBJ2-5; 7 bases fit TRBD1. CDR3 length: 15 amino acids. Germline CDR1 is SGHRS and CDR2 is YFSETQ. The trim removed 4 bases at V and 2 bases at J, leaving 8 bases unmatched. The DNA of the CDR3 is TGCGCCAGCAGCCTGGGACAGAATTATCAAGAGACCCAGTACTTC. Protein: CASSLGQNYQETQYF.

This chain connects TRBV18 to TRBJ2-2, with D possibly being TRBD2 (6 bases). Germline V gene lookup returns CDR1 KGHSH and CDR2 LQKENI. This CDR3 contains 14 residues. Trimming left V 5 bases short and J 6 bases short, with 13 bases between. CDR3 loop: CASSRLEKAGELFF. The CDR3, as DNA: TGTGCCAGCTCAAGACTAGAAAAGGCCGGGGAGCTGTTTTTT.

A note on this clone: The same CDR3 is also encoded by other DNA sequences in this sample. The genes are TRBV18 and TRBJ2-7; 8 nucleotides match TRBD1. CDR3 length: 15 residues. CDR1 and CDR2 from the germline V gene are KGHSH and LQKENI. With V trimmed by 0 bases and J by 3 bases, 4 bases remained unmatched. CDR3 DNA sequence: TGTGCCAGCTCACCACCAGGACAGGGCGGCTACGAGCAGTACTTC. Residues: CASSPPGQGGYEQYF.

The chain carries TRBV5-1 and TRBJ1-4; a possible D gene is TRBD1 (5 bases). The CDR3 contains 15 residues. Per the germline V gene, CDR1 is SGHRS and CDR2 is YFSETQ. Trimming removed 7 bases from V and 5 bases from J, with 18 bases in between. The CDR3 nucleotides are TGCGCCAGCTCGTTTGGCCGGGACCCGAATGAAAAACTGTTTTTT. Translated: CASSFGRDPNEKLFF.

The chain has TRBV4-3 and TRBJ2-2, with D perhaps TRBD2 (7 bases). Looked up from germline, CDR1 is LGHNA and CDR2 is YSLEER. V lost 1 base and J lost 4, with 16 bases in between. The CDR3 sequence is 17 residues long. The CDR3: CASSQVAGALGTGELFF. The DNA of the CDR3 is TGCGCCAGCAGCCAAGTTGCGGGGGCTCTCGGCACCGGGGAGCTGTTTTTT.

The chain recombines TRBV11-2 with TRBJ2-7, with D possibly matching TRBD2 (5 bases). V dropped 8 bases and J dropped 1 base, with 9 bases sitting between them. CDR1 and CDR2 from the germline V gene are SGHAT and FQNNGV. The CDR3 contains 12 residues. CDR3 amino acids: CASEGGSYEQYF. The CDR3 bases are TGTGCCAGCGAGGGTGGATCCTACGAGCAGTACTTC.

This clone was found once. Other DNA sequences in this specimen translate into the identical CDR3. The gene calls are TRBV6-5 and TRBJ1-4, with 9 bases aligning to TRBD1. V gave up 6 bases and J gave up 0 bases; unmatched junction bases: 2. This CDR3 is 15 amino acids long. Germline V gene lookup returns CDR1 MNHEY and CDR2 SVGAGI. The CDR3 nucleotides read TGTGCCAGCAGGGGACAGGGAGCAACTAATGAAAAACTGTTTTTT. Translating gives CASRGQGATNEKLFF.

J is TRBJ2-7 and V is TRBV12-5, with TRBD1 matching 8 bases. The CDR3 has 18 residues. V lost 5 bases, J lost 2 bases, and 17 bases stayed unmatched. Per germline, CDR1 LGHNT and CDR2 FRNRAP. CDR3: CASGPVRKDREETYEQYF. CDR3 nucleotide sequence: TGTGCTAGTGGTCCTGTGCGCAAGGACAGGGAAGAGACCTACGAGCAGTACTTC.

The chain links TRBV19 to TRBJ2-2; no definite D call. The germline CDR1 and CDR2 sequences are LNHDA and SQIVND (reference sequence). V was shortened by 6 bases and J by 5 bases, with 13 bases between the two germline ends. CDR3 length equals 14 residues. For the CDR3, the DNA is TGTGCCAGTAGCCCACTTGGTAGGACCGGGGAGCTGTTTTTT. It encodes CASSPLGRTGELFF.

CDR3 region: CASRKRAGLGFSNQPQHF. CDR3 nucleotides: TGTGCCAGCAGGAAAAGAGCGGGATTGGGCTTCAGCAATCAGCCCCAGCATTTT. The chain joins TRBV21-1 to TRBJ1-5. TRBV21-1 is listed as a pseudogene. The length of the CDR3 is 18 residues.

As regards this clone: Other DNA sequences in this sample translate to the same CDR3. The V gene is TRBV18, the J gene TRBJ2-7; D is ambiguous. The germline V gene encodes CDR1 KGHSH and CDR2 LQKENI. This CDR3 has 13 residues. The V end lost 3 bases, the J end lost 0 bases, and 6 bases lay between the germline ends. This chain's CDR3 is CASSPLSSYEQYF. The CDR3 DNA is TGTGCCAGCTCACCCCTTAGCTCCTACGAGCAGTACTTC.

There are a few counts of this clone. The V and J genes are TRBV7-2 and TRBJ1-1, with D possibly matching TRBD1 (5 bases). The length of the CDR3 is 14 residues. Germline lookup yields CDR1 SGHTA and CDR2 FQGNSA. Deletions cut 2 bases from V and 1 base from J, with 8 bases between. DNA of the CDR3: TGTGCCAGCAGCTTAACCAGGGCGAACACTGAAGCTTTCTTT. It specifies CASSLTRANTEAFF.